Shown below are 8 T cell receptor beta chains from a single sample sequenced in a study of blood T cells in healthy people across ages. The use of a sample-barcoded 5' primer and a J-beta primer mix characterized a second PCR of roughly 7 to 12 cycles. MiXCR, applied by TCRdb to the 5' RACE reads, yields one record per CDR3 protein. The sample lists about 280,000 distinct CDR3 sequences, 25% to 30% seen once, with roughly 30% in the top ten. Sequencing input: blood. These receptors were obtained from a woman in her 70s in good health.

The chain joins TRBV10-3 to TRBJ2-4; maybe TRBD1 (5 bases). Germline values: CDR1 ENHRY, CDR2 SYGVKD. This CDR3 has 15 amino acids. V was cut by 3 bases and J by 2 bases, with 11 bases left in between. The CDR3 protein is CAISDQGVTKNIQYF. Written as DNA, the CDR3 is TGTGCCATCAGTGATCAGGGTGTCACCAAAAACATTCAGTACTTC.

This clonotype came up a few times. The chain combines TRBV25-1 with TRBJ1-2; TRBD1 might be the D (6 bases). This CDR3 has 13 amino acids. The V gene's germline CDR1 is MGHDK and CDR2 SYGVNS. Trimming took off 6 bases at V and 6 bases at J, with 14 bases between the two ends. The CDR3 spells CASREGGADGYTF. DNA of the CDR3: TGTGCCAGCAGGGAGGGGGGCGCGGATGGCTACACCTTC.

The rearrangement joins TRBV7-9 to TRBJ2-5; D is possibly TRBD2 (6 bases). Germline values: CDR1 SEHNR, CDR2 FQNEAQ (reference sequence). The CDR3 spans 14 residues. Trimming shortened V by 0 bases and J by 11 bases, and 16 bases separated the two germline ends. Here the CDR3 DNA reads TGTGCCAGCAGCTTAGCTGCGGGGCCTCGGGAGCAGTACTTC. Encoded protein: CASSLAAGPREQYF.

This rearrangement joins TRBV20-1 to TRBJ1-1; 8 positions match TRBD1. CDR1 is DFQATT and CDR2 is SNEGSKA in the germline V gene (reference sequence). V trimming: 3 bases; J trimming: 2 bases; junction bases outside the gene matches: 5. The CDR3 runs 14 residues. The CDR3: CSASGDRPNTEAFF. The CDR3 nucleotides are TGCAGTGCTAGTGGGGACAGGCCCAACACTGAAGCTTTCTTT.

This chain links TRBV29-1 with TRBJ2-7, with D uncertain. The ends were cut back, 6 bases at V and 3 bases at J, with 6 bases in the middle. Germline loops: CDR1 SQVTM, CDR2 ANQGSEA. This CDR3 comprises 10 residues. The CDR3 nucleotides are TGCAGCGTGGGCGACTACGAGCAGTACTTC. Amino acids: CSVGDYEQYF.

This chain connects TRBV7-8 to TRBJ1-4, with D uncertain. CDR3 length equals 14 residues. Germline V gives CDR1 SGHVS, CDR2 FQNEAQ. Between the trimmed V and J ends, which lost 6 bases and 10 bases, there was a span of 18 bases. The CDR3 sequence: CASSPLGLGRKLFF. The CDR3 DNA reads as TGTGCCAGCAGTCCCTTGGGCCTCGGGCGAAAACTGTTTTTT.

The chain recombines TRBV9 with TRBJ1-1; D call uncertain. The CDR3 is 13 amino acids. CDR1 and CDR2 (germline): SGDLS, YYNGEE. Trimming took 3 bases from V and 2 from J, leaving 8 bases between them. CDR3 region: CASSGGFNTEAFF. CDR3 DNA sequence: TGTGCCAGCAGCGGAGGGTTTAACACTGAAGCTTTCTTT.

This clonotype came up many times. This rearrangement joins TRBV9 to TRBJ2-1; D could derive from TRBD1 or TRBD2 (5 bases each). V was clipped by 3 bases and J by 5 bases, with 12 bases between them. CDR3 length: 14 amino acids. Germline V CDR1 and CDR2: SGDLS, YYNGEE. In DNA, the CDR3 is TGTGCCAGCAGCGGGCACGGGGCAGACAATGAGCAGTTCTTC. Protein sequence: CASSGHGADNEQFF.